What follows describes a single TCR beta chain. It has no known antigen specificity. No base qualities exist here, and no much larger clone lies one base off it. The source of the sample is a study of blood T cell repertoires in COVID-19 (dated by TCRdb to about 2020). The study in broad terms: Samples covering the acute and convalescent phases of COVID-19 were provided by collaborators in the United States, Italy and Spain. The samples were drawn from two sources: the first 160 participants of the ongoing ImmuneRACE study, and 1,000 to 1,500 subjects contributed by 6 global collaborators. Where available, HLA class I and class II types were taken from metadata supplied by the sample provider and were not determined by assay-based typing. The repertoires were made available in a free public database intended to serve as a resource for research on the immune response to SARS-CoV-2. Subjects who had been exposed to COVID-19, were actively infected with it, or had recovered from it provided the deeply sampled blood TCRbeta repertoires that made up the dataset. The prospective study material was composed of cDNA or gDNA derived from T cells, B-cell-depleted T cells, or PBMCs. Nearly every sample came with metadata listing a de-identified subject ID, COVID-19 status, age in years and sex. Beyond this particular receptor, the publication reports: The quantity of clinical and demographic metadata differed by source and by participant and was supplied without curation.

Each collaborating institution followed its own protocols to collect whole blood in K2EDTA tubes. For TCRbeta analysis, collaborators shipped samples as frozen whole blood, isolated PBMCs, or DNA extracted from either of those sample types. TCRbeta CDR3 regions were amplified from genomic DNA by means of the immunoSEQ Assay, a bias-controlled multiplex PCR. The study's own analysis went as follows. Within the assay, amplification of reference gene primers was used to estimate how many nucleated cells each sample contained. To quantify the absolute abundance of each unique TCRbeta CDR3 rearrangement, sequence reads were collapsed and filtered. For each sample, productive Simpson clonality was calculated as the square root of Simpson's diversity index across productive rearrangements. Held by TCRdb, this immuneACCESS table contains in-frame sequences only and omits some clones. Under half of the omission traces to an unresolved V gene where checked; the cause of the rest is unknown. V and J calls and clone size are those listed in that table; D and trimming were worked out from the DNA. In all, the sample holds 200,000 to 300,000 clones, and 86% of those were seen once. About 12% of the sample is in the top ten clones.

The sequence derives from a man older than 75 with acute or convalescent COVID-19. The sequenced sample consisted of peripheral blood.

CDR3 sequence: CASSMSGGEYNEQFF. Here is the DNA: TGTGCCAGTAGTATGTCAGGGGGCGAATACAATGAGCAGTTCTTC. Rearrangement joined TRBV19 to TRBJ2-1, with 8 bases matching TRBD1. The CDR1 and CDR2 encoded by the germline V gene (reference sequence) are LNHDA and SQIVND. Including cysteine and phenylalanine, the CDR3 has 15 amino acids. The kept DNA is CDR3 alone, 45 bases in frame from the first base. At the junction V is shortened by 3 bases and J by 4 bases; bases outside the gene matches: 5. When the CDR3 is completed using the reference TRBV19 and TRBJ2-1 genes on either side, the full variable domain is DGGITQSPKYLFRKEGQNVTLSCEQNLNHDAMYWYRQDPGQGLRLIYYSQIVNDFQKGDIAEGYSVSREKKESFPLTVTSAQKNPTAFYLCASSMSGGEYNEQFFGPGTRLTVL.